A single sample is the source of the 4 T cell receptor beta chains below, sequenced in a study of cytomegalovirus exposure and HLA in healthy donors. Here immunoSEQ multiplex PCR was the method, and the copy in TCRdb shows in-frame clones only, minus some. The sample records over 120,000 clones, 94% being singletons. The sequenced sample was PBMCs. Receptors originate from a man in his late teens or twenties in good health and CMV-seropositive.

The chain joins TRBV7-6 to TRBJ2-2; TRBD2 aligns across 14 bases. This CDR3 has 18 residues. The junction had 5 bases not matched to a gene; V was cut back by 5 bases and J by 0 bases. Germline values: CDR1 SGHVS, CDR2 FNYEAQ. This CDR3 reads CASSGTSGSDPNTGELFF. The DNA for the CDR3 is TGTGCCAGCAGCGGGACTAGCGGGAGCGATCCGAACACCGGGGAGCTGTTTTTT.

This clone showed up just once. CDR3 amino acids: CASSLGLLYEQYF. CDR3 bases: TGTGCCAGCAGCTTGGGACTCTTATACGAGCAGTACTTC. The genes are TRBV7-2 and TRBJ2-7; D possibly corresponds to TRBD2 (6 bases). CDR3 length: 13 amino acids. The V and J ends lost 3 bases and 4 bases respectively, with 10 bases between them. CDR1 and CDR2 from the germline V gene are SGHTA and FQGNSA.

This chain connects TRBV11-2 to TRBJ1-6; 7 bases are shared with TRBD1. There are 15 residues in the CDR3. In germline, CDR1 is SGHAT, CDR2 FQNNGV. V lost 8 bases, J lost 6 bases, and 10 bases stayed unmatched. The CDR3 sequence is CASRGGGTVNSPLHF. CDR3 nucleotide sequence: TGTGCCAGCCGGGGTGGAGGGACAGTTAATTCACCCCTCCACTTT.

The V call is TRBV2, the J call TRBJ1-2; 9 positions agree with TRBD1. The CDR3 covers 11 residues. Germline V gives CDR1 SNHLY, CDR2 FYNNEI. V lost 7 bases, J lost 14 bases, and 8 bases stayed unmatched. The CDR3 here is CASTNRGHLTF. CDR3 nucleotides: TGTGCCAGCACGAACAGGGGGCATCTAACCTTC.